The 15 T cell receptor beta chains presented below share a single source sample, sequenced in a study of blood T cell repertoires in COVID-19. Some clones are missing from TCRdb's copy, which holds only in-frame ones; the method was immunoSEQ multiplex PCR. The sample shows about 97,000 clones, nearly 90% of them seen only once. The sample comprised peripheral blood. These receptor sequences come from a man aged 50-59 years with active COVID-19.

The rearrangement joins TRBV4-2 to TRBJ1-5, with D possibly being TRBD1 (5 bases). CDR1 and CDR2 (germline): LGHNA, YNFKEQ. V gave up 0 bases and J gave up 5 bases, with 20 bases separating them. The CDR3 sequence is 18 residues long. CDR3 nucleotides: TGTGCCAGCAGCCAAGATTATCTCGGTCGGCGGGACTATCAGCCCCAGCATTTT. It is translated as CASSQDYLGRRDYQPQHF.

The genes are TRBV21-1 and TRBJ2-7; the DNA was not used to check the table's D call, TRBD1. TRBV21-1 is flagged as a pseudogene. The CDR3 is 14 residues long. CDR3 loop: CASSKGQGNYEQYF. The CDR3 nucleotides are TGTGCCAGCAGCAAAGGACAGGGGAACTACGAGCAGTACTTC.

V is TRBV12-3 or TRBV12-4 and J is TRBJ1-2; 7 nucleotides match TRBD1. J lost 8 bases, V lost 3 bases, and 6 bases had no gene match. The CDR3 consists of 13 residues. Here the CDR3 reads CASSLGTVEGYTF. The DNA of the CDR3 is TGTGCCAGCAGTTTGGGGACAGTGGAAGGCTACACCTTC.

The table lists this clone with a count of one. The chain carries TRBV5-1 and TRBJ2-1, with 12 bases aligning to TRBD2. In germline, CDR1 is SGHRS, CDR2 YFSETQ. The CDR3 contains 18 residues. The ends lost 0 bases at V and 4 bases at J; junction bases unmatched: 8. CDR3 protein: CASSLDLAGGPVYNEQFF. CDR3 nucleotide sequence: TGCGCCAGCAGCTTGGACCTAGCGGGGGGGCCGGTATACAATGAGCAGTTCTTC.

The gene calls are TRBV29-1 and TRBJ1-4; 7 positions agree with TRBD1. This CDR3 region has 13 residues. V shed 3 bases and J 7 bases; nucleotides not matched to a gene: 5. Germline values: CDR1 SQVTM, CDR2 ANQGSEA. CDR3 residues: CSVDITGAEKLFF. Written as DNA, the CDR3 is TGCAGCGTTGATATCACAGGGGCTGAAAAACTGTTTTTT. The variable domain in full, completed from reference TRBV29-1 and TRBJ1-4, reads SAVISQKPSRDICQRGTSLTIQCQVDSQVTMMFWYRQQPGQSLTLIATANQGSEATYESGFVIDKFPISRPNLTFSTLTVSNMSPEDSSIYLCSVDITGAEKLFFGSGTQLSVL.

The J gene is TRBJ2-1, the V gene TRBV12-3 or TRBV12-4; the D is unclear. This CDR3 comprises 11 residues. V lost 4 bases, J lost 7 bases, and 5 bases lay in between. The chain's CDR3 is CASSWRNEQFF. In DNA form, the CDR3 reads TGTGCCAGCAGTTGGCGGAATGAGCAGTTCTTC.

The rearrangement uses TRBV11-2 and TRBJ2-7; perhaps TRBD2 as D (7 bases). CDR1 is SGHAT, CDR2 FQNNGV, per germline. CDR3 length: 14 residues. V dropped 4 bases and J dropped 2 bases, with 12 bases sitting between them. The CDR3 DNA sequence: TGTGCCAGCAGCTCCGGGGGGCGGACCTACGAGCAGTACTTC. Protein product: CASSSGGRTYEQYF.

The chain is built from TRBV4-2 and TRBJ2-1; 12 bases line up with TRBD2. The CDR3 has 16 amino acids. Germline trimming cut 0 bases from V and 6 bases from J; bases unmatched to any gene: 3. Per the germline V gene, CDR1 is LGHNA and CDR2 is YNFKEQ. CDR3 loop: CASSQELAGGRNEQFF. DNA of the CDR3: TGTGCCAGCAGCCAAGAGCTAGCGGGGGGGCGCAATGAGCAGTTCTTC.

CDR3 in amino acids: CASSLNRVTGELFF. The CDR3 DNA sequence: TGTGCCAGCAGTCTTAACAGGGTCACCGGGGAGCTGTTTTTT. The chain recombines TRBV3-1 (or the pseudogene TRBV3-2) with TRBJ2-2, with D possibly being TRBD1 (6 bases). Germline CDR1 and CDR2: LGHDT and YNNKEL (reference sequence). This CDR3 spans 14 amino acids. Trimming shortened V by 6 bases and J by 4 bases, and 12 bases separated the two germline ends.

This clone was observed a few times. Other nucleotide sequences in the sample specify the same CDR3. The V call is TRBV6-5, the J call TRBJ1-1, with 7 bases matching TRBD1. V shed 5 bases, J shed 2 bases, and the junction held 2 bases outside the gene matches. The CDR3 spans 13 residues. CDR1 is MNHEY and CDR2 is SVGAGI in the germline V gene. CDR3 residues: CASSRTGNTEAFF. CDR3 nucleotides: TGTGCCAGCAGTCGGACAGGTAACACTGAAGCTTTCTTT.

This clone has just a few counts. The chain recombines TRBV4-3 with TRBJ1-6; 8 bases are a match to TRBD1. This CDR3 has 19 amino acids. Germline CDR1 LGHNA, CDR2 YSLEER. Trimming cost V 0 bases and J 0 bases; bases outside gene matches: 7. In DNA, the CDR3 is TGCGCCAGCAGCCAAGAAGCGGGACAGGCAAGCTCCTATAATTCACCCCTCCACTTT. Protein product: CASSQEAGQASSYNSPLHF.

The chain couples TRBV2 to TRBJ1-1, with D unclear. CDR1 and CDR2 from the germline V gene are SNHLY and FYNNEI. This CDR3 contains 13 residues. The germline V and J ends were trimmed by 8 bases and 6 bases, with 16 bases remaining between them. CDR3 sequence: CASQLAVRAEAFF. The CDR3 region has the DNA TGTGCCAGCCAATTGGCGGTGAGGGCTGAAGCTTTCTTT.

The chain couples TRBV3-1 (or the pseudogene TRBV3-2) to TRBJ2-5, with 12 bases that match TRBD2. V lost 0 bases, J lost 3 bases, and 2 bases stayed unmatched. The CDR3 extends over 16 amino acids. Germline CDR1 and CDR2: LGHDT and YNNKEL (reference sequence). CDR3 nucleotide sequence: TGTGCCAGCAGCCAAGACCTAGCGGGGGGGAAAGAGACCCAGTACTTC. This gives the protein CASSQDLAGGKETQYF.

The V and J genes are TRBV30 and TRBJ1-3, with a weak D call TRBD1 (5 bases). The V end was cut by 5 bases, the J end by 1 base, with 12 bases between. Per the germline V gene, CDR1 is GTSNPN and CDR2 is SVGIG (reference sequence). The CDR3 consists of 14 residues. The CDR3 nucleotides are TGTGCCTGGGACAGAGCTCTTTCTGGAAACACCATATATTTT. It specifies CAWDRALSGNTIYF.

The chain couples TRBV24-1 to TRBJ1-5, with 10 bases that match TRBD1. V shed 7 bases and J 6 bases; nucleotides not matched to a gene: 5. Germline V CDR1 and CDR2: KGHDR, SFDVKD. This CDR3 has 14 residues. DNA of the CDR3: TGTGCCACCAGACCCGACAGGGGGCGTCAGCCCCAGCATTTT. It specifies CATRPDRGRQPQHF.